The entry that follows covers one T cell receptor (beta chain) sequence. The sample is drawn from a study of blood T cell repertoires in COVID-19. Study details: Sample material is recorded as cDNA or gDNA derived from T cells, B-cell-depleted T cells, or PBMCs.

Per germline, CDR1 GTSNPN and CDR2 SVGIG (reference sequence). Trimming shortened V by 2 bases and J by 2 bases, and 10 bases separated the two germline ends. This CDR3 is built from 13 residues. TCRdb keeps only in-frame clones here, not all; method: immunoSEQ multiplex PCR. The sample shows fewer than 500,000 clones, about 87% of them seen only once. Sequencing was carried out using PBMCs or T cells enriched from blood (not recorded which). The chain carries TRBV30 and TRBJ2-7; a weak D match, TRBD1 (6 bases). This receptor was identified in a man in his thirties or forties who had recovered from COVID-19. This chain's CDR3 is CAWSRDTPYEQYF. As DNA, the CDR3 is TGTGCCTGGAGTCGGGACACCCCCTACGAGCAGTACTTC.